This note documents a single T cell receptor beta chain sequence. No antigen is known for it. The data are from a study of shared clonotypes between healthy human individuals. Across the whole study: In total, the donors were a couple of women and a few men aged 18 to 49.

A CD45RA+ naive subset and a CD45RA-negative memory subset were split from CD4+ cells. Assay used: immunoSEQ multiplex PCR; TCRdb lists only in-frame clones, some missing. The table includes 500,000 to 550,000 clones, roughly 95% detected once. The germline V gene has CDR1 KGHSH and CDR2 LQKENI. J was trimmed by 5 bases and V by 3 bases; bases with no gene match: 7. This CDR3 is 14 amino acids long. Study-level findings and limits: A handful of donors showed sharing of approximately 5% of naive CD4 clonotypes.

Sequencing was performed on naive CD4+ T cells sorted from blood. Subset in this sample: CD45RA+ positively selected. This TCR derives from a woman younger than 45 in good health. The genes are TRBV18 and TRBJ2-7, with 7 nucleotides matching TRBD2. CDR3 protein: CASSPASGVDEQYF. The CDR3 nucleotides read TGTGCCAGCTCACCGGCAAGCGGGGTCGACGAGCAGTACTTC.